These 29 T cell receptor beta chains share one sample of origin, sequenced in a study of glioma-infiltrating T cells after dendritic cell vaccination. Sequencing was performed with immunoSEQ multiplex PCR; in TCRdb, only in-frame clones are kept and a portion is missing. The sample shows some 100,000 clones, roughly 83% of them seen only once. The starting material was blood, obtained before dendritic cell vaccination. The receptors here all came from a human donor with glioblastoma.

V usage is TRBV30 and J usage is TRBJ2-5, with D tentatively TRBD2 (5 bases). Trimming removed 4 bases from V and 5 bases from J, with 5 bases in between. This CDR3 comprises 10 residues. Germline V gene data show CDR1 as GTSNPN and CDR2 as SVGIG (reference sequence). The CDR3 DNA follows: TGTGCCTGGACGGGGGAGACCCAGTACTTC. This sequence encodes CAWTGETQYF.

The chain links TRBV19 to TRBJ1-5, with 10 bases aligning to TRBD1. V dropped 5 bases and J dropped 8; count of bases not matched to a gene: 12. CDR3 length: 16 residues. CDR1 and CDR2 (germline): LNHDA, SQIVND (reference sequence). The CDR3 nucleotides are TGTGCCAGTAGTCGCCCCGGGACAGGGGCGATCAAGCCCCAGCATTTT. Protein: CASSRPGTGAIKPQHF.

The chain joins TRBV6-5 to TRBJ2-3, with D unclear. The germline gives CDR1 MNHEY, CDR2 SVGAGI. The CDR3 extends over 13 amino acids. V lost 6 bases, J lost 2 bases, and 9 bases lay in between. This CDR3 reads CASSHPTTDTQYF. CDR3 DNA: TGTGCCAGCAGCCACCCTACCACAGATACGCAGTATTTT.

The V call is TRBV15, the J call TRBJ2-1; possibly TRBD1 for D (6 bases). CDR1 and CDR2 from the germline V gene are LNHNV and YYDKDF (reference sequence). The V gene lost 7 bases and the J gene lost 5 bases, with 21 bases spanning the gap. CDR3 length: 16 amino acids. The CDR3 loop is CATTKDQGTDHNEQFF. The CDR3 DNA follows: TGTGCCACCACTAAGGACCAGGGGACCGACCACAATGAGCAGTTCTTC.

This CDR3 reads CASSSQGGTDTQYF. CDR3 sequence (DNA): TGTGCCAGCAGCTCCCAGGGGGGCACAGATACGCAGTATTTT. The rearrangement uses TRBV7-3 and TRBJ2-3; 7 bases map to TRBD1. The CDR3 spans 14 residues. Unmatched junction bases numbered 2, after V lost 4 bases and J lost 1 base. Germline-derived CDR1 and CDR2 are SGHTA and FQGTGA.

The chain joins TRBV7-3 to TRBJ2-3, with a tentative D call TRBD2 (7 bases). The CDR3 is 16 amino acids. Germline CDR1 is SGHTA and CDR2 is FQGTGA. The V gene lost 5 bases and the J gene lost 0 bases, with 15 bases spanning the gap. The CDR3 DNA follows: TGTGCCAGCAGCCCCCGCGGGGGCAAGAGCACAGATACGCAGTATTTT. Its translation is CASSPRGGKSTDTQYF. The variable domain in full, with the rest retrieved from reference TRBV7-3 and TRBJ2-3, is GAGVSQTPSNKVTEKGKYVELRCDPISGHTALYWYRQSLGQGPEFLIYFQGTGAADDSGLPNDRFFAVRPEGSVSTLKIQRTERGDSAVYLCASSPRGGKSTDTQYFGPGTRLTVL.

The chain uses TRBV2 and TRBJ2-5; TRBD1 matches at 7 bases. Per the germline V gene, CDR1 is SNHLY and CDR2 is FYNNEI. The CDR3 is made up of 14 amino acids. After removal of 4 bases from V and 5 bases from J, the junction contained 7 bases not matched to a gene. The CDR3 DNA is TGTGCCAGCAGTGTACAAGGGGGCTCGGAGACCCAGTACTTC. The encoded protein is CASSVQGGSETQYF.

The chain has TRBV18 and TRBJ2-1, with D maybe TRBD1 (7 bases). Trimming shortened V by 4 bases and J by 10 bases, and 14 bases separated the two germline ends. Germline loops: CDR1 KGHSH, CDR2 LQKENI. This CDR3 comprises 13 residues. CDR3 amino acids: CASSQTTGREQFF. The DNA for the CDR3 is TGTGCCAGCTCACAAACGACAGGGAGGGAGCAGTTCTTC.

This clone was observed a few times. The CDR3 DNA reads TGTGCCAGCAGCACTACAGGGCTCTCCTACAATGAGCAGTTCTTC. It codes for CASSTTGLSYNEQFF. This chain links TRBV6-5 with TRBJ2-1; maybe TRBD1 (6 bases). The CDR3 has 15 amino acids. V gave up 6 bases and J gave up 0 bases, with 12 bases separating them. Germline V gene sequence: CDR1 MNHEY, CDR2 SVGAGI.

The J gene is TRBJ2-5, the V gene TRBV29-1; 10 nucleotides agree with TRBD1. Gene TRBJ2-7 matches the end of the DNA better, so the J call may be wrong. CDR3 length: 13 residues. CDR1 is SQVTM, CDR2 ANQGSEA, per germline. The CDR3 sequence: CSVTGQGVYEQYF. The CDR3 region has the DNA TGCAGCGTAACCGGACAGGGGGTCTACGAGCAGTACTTC.

J is TRBJ2-5 and V is TRBV2; 9 bases line up with TRBD2. CDR3 length: 13 residues. CDR1 is SNHLY and CDR2 is FYNNEI in the germline V gene. The ends lost 4 bases at V and 3 bases at J; junction bases unmatched: 0. CDR3 in DNA: TGTGCCAGCAGTGTAGCGGGAGAAGAGACCCAGTACTTC. As protein: CASSVAGEETQYF.

This chain uses TRBV7-2 with TRBJ2-1, with TRBD2 as a possible D gene (6 bases). Trimming removed 5 bases at V and 11 bases at J, with 25 bases between. Germline values: CDR1 SGHTA, CDR2 FQGNSA. The length of the CDR3 is 16 residues. CDR3 nucleotides: TGTGCCAGCAGCATAAAATGGGGACTCCCGTCAAGCCAGCAGTTCTTC. Residues: CASSIKWGLPSSQQFF.

The chain links TRBV4-1 to TRBJ1-4, with D possibly TRBD1 on 6 matching bases. CDR1 is MGHRA, CDR2 YSYEKL, per germline. The CDR3 loop spans 15 amino acids. The V gene lost 2 bases and the J gene lost 8 bases, with 15 bases spanning the gap. The CDR3: CASSQNTGTGEKLFF. Written as DNA, the CDR3 is TGCGCCAGCAGCCAAAACACAGGGACGGGGGAAAAACTGTTTTTT.

In nucleotides, the CDR3 is TGTGCCAGCAGCTTAGAACCAGGGCCAGCCTATGGCTACACCTTC. Residues: CASSLEPGPAYGYTF. The chain couples TRBV11-2 to TRBJ1-2, with D perhaps TRBD1 (5 bases). Germline lookup yields CDR1 SGHAT and CDR2 FQNNGV. V lost 0 bases and J 4 bases, leaving 12 bases between the germline ends. The CDR3 contains 15 residues.

This clone occurred a few times. The chain employs TRBV18 and TRBJ2-7; weak D call: TRBD1 (5 bases). The CDR3 sequence is 16 residues long. The V gene's germline CDR1 is KGHSH and CDR2 LQKENI. Trimming cost V 4 bases and J 2 bases, with 18 bases left between them. CDR3: CASSLTNTGFPYEQYF. The CDR3 DNA sequence: TGTGCCAGCTCACTTACCAATACAGGATTCCCCTACGAGCAGTACTTC.

The CDR3 region has the DNA TGTGCCAGTCAAGTAGGGACAGTCTATGGCTACACCTTC. Protein sequence: CASQVGTVYGYTF. The chain combines TRBV28 with TRBJ1-2, with 7 bases fitting TRBD1. Germline values: CDR1 MDHEN, CDR2 SYDVKM. The CDR3 runs 13 residues. The ends lost 9 bases at V and 4 bases at J; junction bases unmatched: 8.

At least ten counts were recorded for this clone. V usage is TRBV5-1 and J usage is TRBJ1-1; TRBD1 matches 7 bases. Germline loops: CDR1 SGHRS, CDR2 YFSETQ. V lost 2 bases to trimming and J lost 6 bases; unmatched junction nucleotides: 4. There are 13 residues in the CDR3. The CDR3 loop is CASSFTGESEAFF. As DNA, the CDR3 is TGCGCCAGCAGCTTTACAGGGGAGTCTGAAGCTTTCTTT.

Concerning this clone itself: Other nucleotide sequences in the sample specify the same CDR3. The chain joins TRBV7-6 to TRBJ2-7, with TRBD1 identical over 8 bases. This CDR3 has 14 residues. Germline V gives CDR1 SGHVS, CDR2 FNYEAQ. J lost 3 bases, V lost 1 base, and 2 bases had no gene match. CDR3 residues: CASSLGTGNYEQYF. In nucleotides, the CDR3 is TGTGCCAGCAGCTTAGGGACAGGGAACTACGAGCAGTACTTC.

This rearrangement joins TRBV6-5 to TRBJ1-5; 7 nucleotides agree with TRBD1. This CDR3 is built from 15 residues. With 2 bases clipped from V and 6 bases from J, the junction kept 7 bases outside the gene matches. In germline, CDR1 is MNHEY, CDR2 SVGAGI. CDR3 sequence: CASSYTQGPGQPQHF. The CDR3 DNA sequence: TGTGCCAGCAGTTACACACAGGGGCCTGGTCAGCCCCAGCATTTT.

This rearrangement joins TRBV9 to TRBJ2-3; 9 nucleotides align to TRBD2. After removal of 4 bases from V and 5 bases from J, the junction contained 5 bases not matched to a gene. CDR1 SGDLS and CDR2 YYNGEE come from the germline V gene. CDR3 size: 14 residues. The CDR3 spells CASSRAGGEDTQYF. The DNA for the CDR3 is TGTGCCAGCAGCCGGGCGGGAGGGGAAGATACGCAGTATTTT.

With respect to this clone: One end of the junction does not line up with germline, which may come from a read error. The J gene is TRBJ2-5, the V gene TRBV7-6, with D possibly being TRBD2 (6 bases). Germline CDR1 SGHVS, CDR2 FNYEAQ. This CDR3 is built from 14 residues. CDR3 DNA: TGTGCCAGCAGCTTAGTTAGCGGTCAAGGGACCCAGTACTTC. This codes for CASSLVSGQGTQYF.

V and J are TRBV2 and TRBJ2-1, with D possibly matching TRBD1 (6 bases). CDR3 length: 12 residues. Deletions cut 7 bases from V and 10 bases from J, with 14 bases between. Germline V CDR1 and CDR2: SNHLY, FYNNEI. The CDR3 reads CASTSDSSEQFF. Written as DNA, the CDR3 is TGTGCCAGCACCTCGGACAGTTCGGAGCAGTTCTTC.

The chain is built from TRBV29-1 and TRBJ1-2; perhaps TRBD1 as D (6 bases). CDR3 length equals 13 residues. CDR1 and CDR2 (germline): SQVTM, ANQGSEA. Trimming pared 4 bases from V and 4 bases from J, leaving 13 bases between. Here the CDR3 reads CSVVEQGIYGYTF. Written as DNA, the CDR3 is TGCAGCGTTGTGGAACAGGGAATCTATGGCTACACCTTC.

This clone is a singleton in its sample. This chain connects TRBV5-1 to TRBJ2-1, with D possibly being TRBD2 (7 bases). Germline values: CDR1 SGHRS, CDR2 YFSETQ. This CDR3 is 15 amino acids long. V was cut by 4 bases and J by 4 bases, with 15 bases left in between. CDR3 region: CASSRGWGGYNEQFF. The DNA of the CDR3 is TGCGCCAGCAGCAGGGGGTGGGGGGGGTACAATGAGCAGTTCTTC.

This chain connects TRBV5-1 to TRBJ2-7; 11 bases are shared with TRBD1. CDR1 is SGHRS, CDR2 YFSETQ, per germline. The ends lost 7 bases at V and 4 bases at J; junction bases unmatched: 13. The CDR3 is made up of 16 amino acids. This CDR3 reads CASGRMGQGVPYEQYF. For the CDR3, the DNA is TGCGCCAGCGGACGAATGGGACAGGGGGTTCCATACGAGCAGTACTTC.

The rearrangement links TRBV18 to TRBJ1-2, with D possibly TRBD1 on 5 matching bases. CDR3 length: 16 amino acids. Germline loops: CDR1 KGHSH, CDR2 LQKENI. V was pared by 3 bases and J by 0 bases, with 14 bases between. CDR3 nucleotides: TGTGCCAGCTCACCGAGGATCAGGGATACTAACTATGGCTACACCTTC. This encodes CASSPRIRDTNYGYTF.

The rearrangement uses TRBV30 and TRBJ1-2; TRBD1 might be the D (5 bases). Germline V gene sequence: CDR1 GTSNPN, CDR2 SVGIG (reference sequence). This CDR3 has 12 residues. V lost 5 bases, J lost 5 bases, and 12 bases lay in between. CDR3 DNA sequence: TGTGCCTGGGGCACGGGGGGTTATGGCTACACCTTC. This gives the protein CAWGTGGYGYTF.

This clone was picked up one time. The chain employs TRBV19 and TRBJ2-3; 9 bases match TRBD2. The V segment lost 3 bases and the J segment 8 bases; nucleotides outside the gene matches: 6. The V gene's germline CDR1 is LNHDA and CDR2 SQIVND (reference sequence). The CDR3 contains 14 residues. CDR3 in DNA: TGTGCCAGTAGTATCTTGGCGGGGGGGCCTACGCAGTATTTT. This encodes CASSILAGGPTQYF.

The chain combines TRBV7-9 with TRBJ2-2; 8 bases match TRBD2. The CDR3 extends over 15 amino acids. Trimming removed 5 bases from V and 5 bases from J; junction bases left unmatched: 7. Germline CDR1 and CDR2: SEHNR and FQNEAQ (reference sequence). CDR3 nucleotides: TGTGCCAGCAGCGTAAATAGCGGGACGACCGGGGAGCTGTTTTTT. Residues: CASSVNSGTTGELFF. Variable domain in full (rest from reference TRBV7-9 and TRBJ2-2): DTGVSQNPRHKITKRGQNVTFRCDPISEHNRLYWYRQTLGQGPEFLTYFQNEAQLEKSRLLSDRFSAERPKGSFSTLEIQRTEQGDSAMYLCASSVNSGTTGELFFGEGSRLTVL.